This is a list of T cell receptor beta chains from one sample in a study of post-analysis software for immune sequencing data. From the PCR reads, TCRdb called clonotypes with MiXCR, one entry per CDR3 protein. The sample has some 800,000 distinct CDR3 sequences; just over 45% are singletons. The sequencing input was blood. The receptors were gathered from a girl under 18 with multiple sclerosis. CDR3s include the opening cysteine and the closing phenylalanine or tryptophan. D genes are given only for firm matches. Size is omitted from some rows. Given values are once, few, many or a class for expanded clones.

J: TRBJ2-1; D: TRBD1; size: few; V: TRBV5-1; DNA: TGCGCCAGCAGCCGGGAAGCCAGGCGGACAGACAGGGGTGAGCAGTTCTTC; CDR3: CASSREARRTDRGEQFF
J: TRBJ2-7; D: -; size: -; V: TRBV29-1; DNA: TGCAGCGTTGGTCACGTACCCTACGAGCAGTACTTC; CDR3: CSVGHVPYEQYF
J: TRBJ2-5; D: TRBD2; size: -; V: TRBV4-3; DNA: TGCGCCAGCAGCCAAGCCCCCGTACCGGGAGGTCTTCTCCCCCAAGAGACCCAGTACTTC; CDR3: CASSQAPVPGGLLPQETQYF
J: TRBJ2-7; D: -; size: many; V: TRBV7-9; DNA: TGTGCCAGCAGCCCTTCGGGACTTTCCTACGAGCAGTACTTC; CDR3: CASSPSGLSYEQYF
J: TRBJ2-3; D: -; size: few; V: TRBV5-6; DNA: TGTGCCAGCAGCTTCCCCCCGGGGGTAGATACGCAGTATTTT; CDR3: CASSFPPGVDTQYF
J: TRBJ2-7; D: TRBD2; size: few; V: TRBV7-9; DNA: TGTGCCAGCAGCTTGGACACTAGCGGGAGGAAGTACGAGCAGTACTTC; CDR3: CASSLDTSGRKYEQYF
J: TRBJ2-1; D: -; size: -; V: TRBV6-6; DNA: TGTGCCAGCAGGGGCACTGGTTACTACAATGAGCAGTTCTTC; CDR3: CASRGTGYYNEQFF
J: TRBJ1-6; D: TRBD1; size: -; V: TRBV7-2; DNA: TGTGCCAGCAGCGAGTGGGGACAGAATAATTCACCCCTCCACTTT; CDR3: CASSEWGQNNSPLHF
J: TRBJ2-2; D: -; size: -; V: TRBV29-1; DNA: TGCAGCGTTGGGGGGACACTTCAGAACACCGGGGAGCTGTTTTTT; CDR3: CSVGGTLQNTGELFF
J: TRBJ2-3; D: TRBD1; size: many; V: TRBV7-6; DNA: TGTGCCAGCAGCCGACAGGGATCCACAGATACGCAGTATTTT; CDR3: CASSRQGSTDTQYF
J: TRBJ2-3; D: TRBD2; size: -; V: TRBV29-1; DNA: TGCAGCGTTGTTAGCGGGATCGACACAGATACGCAGTATTTT; CDR3: CSVVSGIDTDTQYF
J: TRBJ1-1; D: -; size: -; V: TRBV6-2/TRBV6-3; DNA: TGTGCCAGCAGTTTCCGGACAGCGAACACTGAAGCTTTCTTT; CDR3: CASSFRTANTEAFF
J: TRBJ2-1; D: TRBD2; size: -; V: TRBV20-1; DNA: TGCAGTGCTAGGGGACTAGCAGGACGCGATGAGCAGTTCTTC; CDR3: CSARGLAGRDEQFF
J: TRBJ2-1; D: -; size: -; V: TRBV15; DNA: TGTGCCACCAGCCCCGGGCGGTCCTACAATGAGCAGTTCTTC; CDR3: CATSPGRSYNEQFF
J: TRBJ2-5; D: TRBD2; size: few; V: TRBV6-2/TRBV6-3; DNA: TGTGCCAGCAGTTCCGCGGGAGTGATAGAGACCCAGTACTTC; CDR3: CASSSAGVIETQYF
J: TRBJ2-5; D: -; size: few; V: TRBV15; DNA: TGTGCCACCAGCAGCAATTCGGACCTTCCGAAGGTGCAGTACTTC; CDR3: CATSSNSDLPKVQYF
J: TRBJ2-5; D: TRBD2; size: -; V: TRBV7-3; DNA: TGTGCCAGCAGCCAAGGGACTAGCGGGGACCAAGAGACCCAGTACTTC; CDR3: CASSQGTSGDQETQYF
J: TRBJ2-3; D: -; size: -; V: TRBV15; DNA: TGTGCCACCAGCAGAGAGAGACACCCCACAGATACGCAGTATTTT; CDR3: CATSRERHPTDTQYF
J: TRBJ2-7; D: TRBD1; size: -; V: TRBV20-1; DNA: TGCAGTGCCCAGACAGGGGTAGGGACCTACGAGCAGTACTTC; CDR3: CSAQTGVGTYEQYF
J: TRBJ2-7; D: -; size: few; V: TRBV7-2; DNA: TGTGCCAGCAGCTTTGGGCAGGACTACGAGCAGTACTTC; CDR3: CASSFGQDYEQYF
J: TRBJ2-7; D: TRBD1; size: -; V: TRBV29-1; DNA: TGCAGCGTTGACGTAGGGGGCAGCTCCTACGAGCAGTACTTC; CDR3: CSVDVGGSSYEQYF
J: TRBJ2-1; D: -; size: -; V: TRBV7-9; DNA: TGTGCCAGCAGCTTAGAGGTGGGATACAATGAGCAGTTCTTC; CDR3: CASSLEVGYNEQFF
J: TRBJ2-7; D: TRBD2; size: -; V: TRBV13; DNA: TGTGCCAGCAGCTCAGCGGGAGGGGTCTACGAGCAGTACTTC; CDR3: CASSSAGGVYEQYF
J: TRBJ2-1; D: TRBD1; size: -; V: TRBV7-9; DNA: TGTGCCAGCAGCCAGACCGGGACAGTACACAATGAGCAGTTCTTC; CDR3: CASSQTGTVHNEQFF
J: TRBJ2-1; D: -; size: few; V: TRBV15; DNA: TGTGCCACCAGCAGAGATAGGGGTGGGGCGGAGCAGTTCTTC; CDR3: CATSRDRGGAEQFF
J: TRBJ2-2; D: TRBD1; size: -; V: TRBV20-1; DNA: TGCAGTGCTAGAGAAACAGGGGAAGAGGCCGGGGAGCTGTTTTTT; CDR3: CSARETGEEAGELFF
J: TRBJ2-6; D: -; size: once; V: TRBV12-3/TRBV12-4; DNA: TGTGCCAGCAGTTGGCCCGTCAGGACTATCTCTGGGGCCAACGTCCTGACTTTC; CDR3: CASSWPVRTISGANVLTF
J: TRBJ2-7; D: TRBD1; size: few; V: TRBV24-1; DNA: TGTGCCACCAGTGACCCCAAGGACGACGGGAGACAGGGGGCCCACGAGCAGTACTTC; CDR3: CATSDPKDDGRQGAHEQYF
J: TRBJ2-3; D: -; size: -; V: TRBV5-5; DNA: TGTGCCAGCAGCTTGGACACTGGCGGCAGAACGCAGTATTTT; CDR3: CASSLDTGGRTQYF
J: TRBJ2-1; D: -; size: -; V: TRBV4-1; DNA: TGCGCCAGCAGCCAACCTGAACTGGGCTACAATGAGCAGTTCTTC; CDR3: CASSQPELGYNEQFF
J: TRBJ2-1; D: TRBD2; size: few; V: TRBV12-3/TRBV12-4; DNA: TGTGCCAGCAGTCCCCTAGCGGGAGTTTTCAATGAGCAGTTCTTC; CDR3: CASSPLAGVFNEQFF
J: TRBJ1-2; D: -; size: -; V: TRBV20-1; DNA: TGCAGTGCTAGAGATGTGGCAGCCCTTAGGAGAATTTATGGCTACACCTTC; CDR3: CSARDVAALRRIYGYTF
J: TRBJ1-5; D: TRBD1; size: -; V: TRBV27; DNA: TGTGCCAGCAGTTCGGGACAGGGGGTGGGACAGCCCCAGCATTTT; CDR3: CASSSGQGVGQPQHF
J: TRBJ1-1; D: TRBD1; size: -; V: TRBV30; DNA: TGTGCCTGGAGTGGGACAGGGGGTTACACTGAAGCTTTCTTT; CDR3: CAWSGTGGYTEAFF
J: TRBJ1-1; D: TRBD1; size: -; V: TRBV28; DNA: TGTGCCAGCAGTTTCCTACCGGACAGGGGGAACACTGAAGCTTTCTTT; CDR3: CASSFLPDRGNTEAFF
J: TRBJ1-2; D: -; size: -; V: TRBV12-3/TRBV12-4; DNA: TGTGCCAGCAGTAACCTAGGGGGCTACACCTTC; CDR3: CASSNLGGYTF
J: TRBJ1-6; D: -; size: -; V: TRBV10-3; DNA: TGTGCCATCAACTGGGACCGAAATTCACCCCTCCACTTT; CDR3: CAINWDRNSPLHF
J: TRBJ2-7; D: -; size: -; V: TRBV20-1; DNA: TGCAGTGCTAGAATTAGCTCCTACGAGCAGTACTTC; CDR3: CSARISSYEQYF
J: TRBJ2-1; D: TRBD2; size: -; V: TRBV20-1; DNA: TGCAGTGCCGAGGTAGCGGGAGGGCTAGGGAATGAGCAGTTCTTC; CDR3: CSAEVAGGLGNEQFF
J: TRBJ1-6; D: -; size: few; V: TRBV6-5; DNA: TGTGCCAGCACTTCCGGGACGGGCTCGGGACCCCTCCACTTT; CDR3: CASTSGTGSGPLHF
J: TRBJ2-7; D: TRBD1; size: -; V: TRBV10-3; DNA: TGTGCCATCACAGGGACAGGGTCGGGCGAGCAGTACTTC; CDR3: CAITGTGSGEQYF
J: TRBJ2-3; D: -; size: -; V: TRBV7-3; DNA: TGTGCCAGCAGCCGAAGGACAGGCACAGATACGCAGTATTTT; CDR3: CASSRRTGTDTQYF
J: TRBJ1-2; D: TRBD1; size: -; V: TRBV29-1; DNA: TGCAGCGTTGATAGTACAGGGGATACCTATGGCTACACCTTC; CDR3: CSVDSTGDTYGYTF
J: TRBJ1-2; D: TRBD1; size: few; V: TRBV2; DNA: TGTGCCAGCAGGGCCACAGGGGCGAACTATGGCTACACCTTC; CDR3: CASRATGANYGYTF
J: TRBJ2-7; D: TRBD2; size: few; V: TRBV12-3/TRBV12-4; DNA: TGTGCCAGCAGTCCTAATCTAGCGGGAGGTTACGAGCAGTACTTC; CDR3: CASSPNLAGGYEQYF